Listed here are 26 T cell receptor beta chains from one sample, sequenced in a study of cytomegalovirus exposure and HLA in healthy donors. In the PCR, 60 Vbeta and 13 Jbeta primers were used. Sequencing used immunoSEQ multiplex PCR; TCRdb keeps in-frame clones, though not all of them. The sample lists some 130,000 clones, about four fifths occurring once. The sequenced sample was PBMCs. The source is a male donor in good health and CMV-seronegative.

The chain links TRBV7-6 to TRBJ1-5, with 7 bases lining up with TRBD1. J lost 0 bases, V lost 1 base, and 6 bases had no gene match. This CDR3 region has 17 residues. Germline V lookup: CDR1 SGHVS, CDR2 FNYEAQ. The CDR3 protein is CASSLVPGTDSNQPQHF. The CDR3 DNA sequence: TGTGCCAGCAGCTTAGTTCCCGGGACAGATAGCAATCAGCCCCAGCATTTT.

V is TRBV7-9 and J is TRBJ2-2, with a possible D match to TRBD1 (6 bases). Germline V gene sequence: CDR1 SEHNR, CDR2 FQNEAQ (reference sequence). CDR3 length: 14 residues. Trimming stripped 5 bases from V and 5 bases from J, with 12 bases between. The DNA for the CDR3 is TGTGCCAGCAGCAACTCAGGGGAAACCGGGGAGCTGTTTTTT. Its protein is CASSNSGETGELFF.

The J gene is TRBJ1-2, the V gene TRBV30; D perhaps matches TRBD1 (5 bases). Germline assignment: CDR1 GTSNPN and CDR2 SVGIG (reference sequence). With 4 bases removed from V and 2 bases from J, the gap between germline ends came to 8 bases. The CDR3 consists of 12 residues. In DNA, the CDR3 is TGTGCCTGGAACGGGGGGAACTATGGCTACACCTTC. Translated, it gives CAWNGGNYGYTF.

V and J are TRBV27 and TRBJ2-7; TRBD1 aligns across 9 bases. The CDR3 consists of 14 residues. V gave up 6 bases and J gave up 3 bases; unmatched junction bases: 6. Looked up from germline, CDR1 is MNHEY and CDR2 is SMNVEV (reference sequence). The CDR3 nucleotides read TGTGCCAGCAGCGTACAGGGGGCAATCTACGAGCAGTACTTC. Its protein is CASSVQGAIYEQYF.

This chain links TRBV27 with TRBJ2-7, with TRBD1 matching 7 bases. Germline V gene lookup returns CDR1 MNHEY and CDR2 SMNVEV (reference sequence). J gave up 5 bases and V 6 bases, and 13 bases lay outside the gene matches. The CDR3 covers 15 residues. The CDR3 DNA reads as TGTGCCAGCAGAGTACAAACAGGGGATCTCAACGAGCAGTACTTC. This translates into CASRVQTGDLNEQYF.

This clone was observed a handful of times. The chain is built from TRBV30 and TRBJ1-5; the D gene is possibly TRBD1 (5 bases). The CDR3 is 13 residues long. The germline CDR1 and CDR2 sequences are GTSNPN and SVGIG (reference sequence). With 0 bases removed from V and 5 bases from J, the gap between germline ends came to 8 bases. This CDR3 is CAWSVFRDQPQHF. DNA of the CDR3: TGTGCCTGGAGTGTTTTCAGGGATCAGCCCCAGCATTTT.

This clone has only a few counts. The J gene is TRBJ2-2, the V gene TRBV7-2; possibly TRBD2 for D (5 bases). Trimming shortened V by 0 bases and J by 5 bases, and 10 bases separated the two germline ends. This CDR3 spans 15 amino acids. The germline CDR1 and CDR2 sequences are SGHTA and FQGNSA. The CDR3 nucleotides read TGTGCCAGCAGCTTAGCGAGAGGGCAAACCGGGGAGCTGTTTTTT. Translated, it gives CASSLARGQTGELFF.

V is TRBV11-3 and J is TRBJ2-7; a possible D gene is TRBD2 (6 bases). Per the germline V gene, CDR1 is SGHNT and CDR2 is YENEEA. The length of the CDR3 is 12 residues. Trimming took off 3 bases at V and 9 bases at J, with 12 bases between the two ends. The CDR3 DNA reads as TGTGCCAGCAGCTTGCAGGGAGGTGTGCAGTACTTC. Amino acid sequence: CASSLQGGVQYF.

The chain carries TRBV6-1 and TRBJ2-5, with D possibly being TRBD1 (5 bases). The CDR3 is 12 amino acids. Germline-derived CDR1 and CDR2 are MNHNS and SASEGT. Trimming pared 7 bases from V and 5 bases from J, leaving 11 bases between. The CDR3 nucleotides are TGTGCCAGCATGAGACAGCAGGAGACCCAGTACTTC. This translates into CASMRQQETQYF.

CDR3 amino acids: CASSLAGVNTEAFF. CDR3 bases: TGTGCCAGCAGCTTAGCAGGGGTTAACACTGAAGCTTTCTTT. The chain recombines TRBV7-2 with TRBJ1-1, with D possibly being TRBD1 (5 bases). This CDR3 spans 14 amino acids. The germline V gene has CDR1 SGHTA and CDR2 FQGNSA. V was pared by 0 bases and J by 2 bases, with 7 bases between.

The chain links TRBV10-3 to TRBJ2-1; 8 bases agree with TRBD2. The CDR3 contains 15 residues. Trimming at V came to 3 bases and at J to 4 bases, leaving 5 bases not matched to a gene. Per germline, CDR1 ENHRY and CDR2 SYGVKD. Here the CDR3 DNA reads TGTGCCATCAGTGACCGGGGGGGGGCTTACAATGAGCAGTTCTTC. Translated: CAISDRGGAYNEQFF.

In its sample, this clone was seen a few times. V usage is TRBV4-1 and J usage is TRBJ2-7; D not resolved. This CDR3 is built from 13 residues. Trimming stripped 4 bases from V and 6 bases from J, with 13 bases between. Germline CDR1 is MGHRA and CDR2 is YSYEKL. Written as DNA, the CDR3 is TGCGCCAGCAGCCTTGAGGAACCGGGCGAGCAGTACTTC. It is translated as CASSLEEPGEQYF.

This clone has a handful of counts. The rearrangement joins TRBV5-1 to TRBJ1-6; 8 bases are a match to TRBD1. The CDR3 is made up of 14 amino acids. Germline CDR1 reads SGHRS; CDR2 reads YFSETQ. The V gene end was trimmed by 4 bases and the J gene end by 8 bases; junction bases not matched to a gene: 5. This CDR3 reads CASSMDRAHSPLHF. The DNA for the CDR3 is TGCGCCAGCAGCATGGACAGGGCTCATTCACCCCTCCACTTT.

The CDR3 nucleotides are TGTGCCAGCAGCAGGACGGGGGGCCGAGGTGTATCCTACGAGCAGTACTTC. Encoded protein: CASSRTGGRGVSYEQYF. The V gene is TRBV9, the J gene TRBJ2-7; D may be TRBD2 (7 bases). CDR1 and CDR2 from the germline V gene are SGDLS and YYNGEE. The CDR3 extends over 17 amino acids. Between the trimmed V and J ends, which lost 4 bases and 1 base, there was a span of 21 bases.

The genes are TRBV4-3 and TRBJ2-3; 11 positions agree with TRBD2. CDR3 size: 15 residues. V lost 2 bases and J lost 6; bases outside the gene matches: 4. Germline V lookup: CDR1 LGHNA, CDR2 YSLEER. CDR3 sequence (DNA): TGCGCCAGCAGCCAATTAGCGGGGGGGGAGGATACGCAGTATTTT. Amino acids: CASSQLAGGEDTQYF.

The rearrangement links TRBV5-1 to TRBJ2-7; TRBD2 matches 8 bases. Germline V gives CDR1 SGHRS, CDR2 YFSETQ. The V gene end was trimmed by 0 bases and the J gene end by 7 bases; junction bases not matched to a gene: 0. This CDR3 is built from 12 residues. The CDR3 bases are TGCGCCAGCAGCTTGGCTAGCGGGGAGCAGTACTTC. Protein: CASSLASGEQYF.

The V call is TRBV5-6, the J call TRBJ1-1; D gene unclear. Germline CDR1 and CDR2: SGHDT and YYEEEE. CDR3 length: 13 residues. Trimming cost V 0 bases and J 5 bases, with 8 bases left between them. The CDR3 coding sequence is TGTGCCAGCAGCTTGGGGTTGAGAACTGAAGCTTTCTTT. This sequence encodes CASSLGLRTEAFF.

The CDR3 sequence is CASSQGGQNYGYTF. The CDR3 bases are TGCGCCAGCAGCCAAGGAGGCCAGAACTATGGCTACACCTTC. This chain connects TRBV4-1 to TRBJ1-2; D not certain. Trimming took off 1 base at V and 2 bases at J, with 8 bases between the two ends. The germline gives CDR1 MGHRA, CDR2 YSYEKL. This CDR3 spans 14 amino acids.

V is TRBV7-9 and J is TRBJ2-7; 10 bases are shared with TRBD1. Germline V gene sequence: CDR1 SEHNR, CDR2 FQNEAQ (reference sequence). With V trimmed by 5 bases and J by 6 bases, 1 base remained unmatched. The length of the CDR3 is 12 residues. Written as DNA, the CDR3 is TGTGCCAGCAGCAGGGACAGGGGCGAGCAGTACTTC. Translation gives CASSRDRGEQYF.

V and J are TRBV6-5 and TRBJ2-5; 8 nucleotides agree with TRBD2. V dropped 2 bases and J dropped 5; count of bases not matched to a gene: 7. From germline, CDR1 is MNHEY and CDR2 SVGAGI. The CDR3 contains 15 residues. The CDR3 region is CASSYRTSTWETQYF. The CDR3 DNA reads TGTGCCAGCAGTTACCGGACTAGCACGTGGGAGACCCAGTACTTC.

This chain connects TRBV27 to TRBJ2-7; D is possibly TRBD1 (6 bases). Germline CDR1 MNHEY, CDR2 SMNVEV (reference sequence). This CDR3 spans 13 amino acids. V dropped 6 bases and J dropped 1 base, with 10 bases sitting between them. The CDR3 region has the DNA TGTGCCAGCAGGGCCACAGGGTCCTACGAGCAGTACTTC. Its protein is CASRATGSYEQYF.

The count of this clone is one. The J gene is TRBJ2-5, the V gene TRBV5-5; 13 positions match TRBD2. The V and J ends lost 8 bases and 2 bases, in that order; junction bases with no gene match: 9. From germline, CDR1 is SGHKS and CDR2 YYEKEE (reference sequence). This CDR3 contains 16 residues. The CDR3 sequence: CASSGLAGVPQETQYF. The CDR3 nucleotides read TGTGCCAGTTCCGGACTAGCGGGGGTACCTCAAGAGACCCAGTACTTC.

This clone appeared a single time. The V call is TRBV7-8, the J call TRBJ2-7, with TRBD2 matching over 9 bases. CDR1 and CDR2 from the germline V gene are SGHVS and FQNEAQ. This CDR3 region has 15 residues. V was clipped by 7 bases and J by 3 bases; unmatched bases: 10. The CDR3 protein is CASTDPSSGGYEQYF. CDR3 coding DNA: TGTGCCAGCACCGATCCCAGTAGCGGGGGCTACGAGCAGTACTTC.

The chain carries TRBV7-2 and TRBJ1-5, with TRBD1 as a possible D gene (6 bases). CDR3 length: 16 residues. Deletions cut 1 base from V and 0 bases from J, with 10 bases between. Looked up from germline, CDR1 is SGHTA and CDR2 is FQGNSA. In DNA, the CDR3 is TGTGCCAGCAGCTTAGTGGGGGCGAATAGCAATCAGCCCCAGCATTTT. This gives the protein CASSLVGANSNQPQHF. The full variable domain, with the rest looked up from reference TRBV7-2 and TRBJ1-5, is GAGVSQSPSNKVTEKGKDVELRCDPISGHTALYWYRQSLGQGLEFLIYFQGNSAPDKSGLPSDRFSAERTGGSVSTLTIQRTQQEDSAVYLCASSLVGANSNQPQHFGDGTRLSIL.

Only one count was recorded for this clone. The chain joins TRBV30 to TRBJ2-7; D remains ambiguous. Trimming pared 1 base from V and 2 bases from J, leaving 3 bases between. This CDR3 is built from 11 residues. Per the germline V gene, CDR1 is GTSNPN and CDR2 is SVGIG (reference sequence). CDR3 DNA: TGTGCCTGGAGTGCAGCCTACGAGCAGTACTTC. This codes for CAWSAAYEQYF.

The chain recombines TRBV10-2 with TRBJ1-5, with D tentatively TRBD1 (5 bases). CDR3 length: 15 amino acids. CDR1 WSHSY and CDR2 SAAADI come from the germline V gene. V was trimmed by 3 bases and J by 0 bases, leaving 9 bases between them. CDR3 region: CASSETGDSNQPQHF. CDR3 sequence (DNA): TGCGCCAGCAGTGAAACAGGCGATAGCAATCAGCCCCAGCATTTT.